This T cell receptor (beta chain) was sequenced in a study of cytomegalovirus exposure and HLA in healthy donors. Study conclusions and caveats: Confirmation in vitro established that a few CMV-associated chains were specific for CMV antigens.

The ends lost 1 base at V and 7 bases at J; junction bases unmatched: 6. Per germline, CDR1 SGHTA and CDR2 FQGNSA. CDR3 length: 15 residues. Comment on this clone: What it binds is not known.

PCR involved 60 Vbeta and 13 Jbeta primers. Repertoires were generated with immunoSEQ multiplex PCR, while TCRdb's copy carries only in-frame clones and drops some. The table includes approximately 95,000 clones, about four fifths detected once. The sequence derives from a woman in her 70s in good health and CMV-seropositive. Sequencing was performed on PBMCs. V is TRBV7-2 and J is TRBJ2-7; 11 nucleotides line up with TRBD1. The CDR3: CASSLVLGQGGEQYF. CDR3 DNA: TGTGCCAGCAGCTTAGTTCTGGGACAGGGGGGAGAGCAGTACTTC.